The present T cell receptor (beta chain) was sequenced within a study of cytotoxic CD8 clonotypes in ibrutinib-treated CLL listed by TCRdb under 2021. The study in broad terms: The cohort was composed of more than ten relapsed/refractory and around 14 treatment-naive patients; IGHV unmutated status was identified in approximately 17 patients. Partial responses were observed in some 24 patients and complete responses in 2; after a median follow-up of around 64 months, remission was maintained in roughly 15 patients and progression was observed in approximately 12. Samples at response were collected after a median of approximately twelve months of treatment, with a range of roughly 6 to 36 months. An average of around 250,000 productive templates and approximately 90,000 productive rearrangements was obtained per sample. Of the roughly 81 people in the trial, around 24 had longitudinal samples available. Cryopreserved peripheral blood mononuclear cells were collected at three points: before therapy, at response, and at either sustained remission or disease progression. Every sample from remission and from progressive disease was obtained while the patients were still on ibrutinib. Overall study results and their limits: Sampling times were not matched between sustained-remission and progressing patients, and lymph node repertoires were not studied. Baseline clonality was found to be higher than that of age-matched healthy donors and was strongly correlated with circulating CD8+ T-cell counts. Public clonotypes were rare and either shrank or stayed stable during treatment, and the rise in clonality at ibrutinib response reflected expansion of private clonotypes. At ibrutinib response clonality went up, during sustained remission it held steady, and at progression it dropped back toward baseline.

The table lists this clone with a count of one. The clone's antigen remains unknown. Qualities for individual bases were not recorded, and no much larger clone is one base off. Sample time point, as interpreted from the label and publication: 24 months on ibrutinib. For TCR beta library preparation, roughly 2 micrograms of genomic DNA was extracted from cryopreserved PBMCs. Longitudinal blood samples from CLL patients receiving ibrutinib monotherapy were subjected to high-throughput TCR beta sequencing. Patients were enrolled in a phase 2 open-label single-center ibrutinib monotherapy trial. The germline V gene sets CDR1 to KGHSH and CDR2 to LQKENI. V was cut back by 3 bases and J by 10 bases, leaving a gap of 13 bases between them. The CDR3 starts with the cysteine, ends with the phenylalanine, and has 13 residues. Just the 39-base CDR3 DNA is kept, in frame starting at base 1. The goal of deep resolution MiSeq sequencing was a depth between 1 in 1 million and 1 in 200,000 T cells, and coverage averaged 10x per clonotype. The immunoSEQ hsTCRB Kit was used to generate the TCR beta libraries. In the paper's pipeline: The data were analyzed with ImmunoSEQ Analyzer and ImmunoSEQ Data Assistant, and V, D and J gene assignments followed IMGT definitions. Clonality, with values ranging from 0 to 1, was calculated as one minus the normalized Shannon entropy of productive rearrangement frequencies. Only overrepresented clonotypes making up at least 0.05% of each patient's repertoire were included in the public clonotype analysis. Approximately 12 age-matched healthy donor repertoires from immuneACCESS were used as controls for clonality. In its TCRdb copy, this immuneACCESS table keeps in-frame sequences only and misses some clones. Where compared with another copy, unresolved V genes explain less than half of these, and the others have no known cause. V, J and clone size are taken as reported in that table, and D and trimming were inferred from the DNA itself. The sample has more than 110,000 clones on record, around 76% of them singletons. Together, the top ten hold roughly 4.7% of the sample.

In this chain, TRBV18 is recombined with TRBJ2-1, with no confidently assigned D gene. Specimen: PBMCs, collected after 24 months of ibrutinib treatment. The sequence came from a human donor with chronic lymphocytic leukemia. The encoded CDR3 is CASSPPTVGEQFF. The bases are TGTGCCAGCTCACCCCCGACGGTGGGGGAGCAGTTCTTC.